The table lists the clone carrying this TCR beta chain with a count of one. Germline values: CDR1 SQVTM, CDR2 ANQGSEA. This CDR3 contains 15 residues. Trimming removed 0 bases from V and 9 bases from J; junction bases left unmatched: 10. The data belong to a study of blood T cell repertoires in COVID-19. Sequenced by immunoSEQ multiplex PCR; TCRdb stores in-frame clones only, minus some. The data contain 200,000 to 300,000 clones, 91% of them singletons. The sequence was collected from a person aged 18 to 35 with COVID-19, enrolled during active disease. The chain uses TRBV29-1 and TRBJ2-1; 8 nucleotides match TRBD2. Sequenced sample: peripheral blood. DNA for the CDR3: TGCAGCGTTGAAGAGGGGGTAGCGGGATCAGTTGAGCAGTTCTTC. The encoded protein is CSVEEGVAGSVEQFF.